The T cell receptor (beta chain) under discussion was sequenced for a study of shared clonotypes between healthy human individuals. Study-level points and caveats: When naive CD4 clonotypes were compared across a few donors, around 5% were shared. Larger estimated richness was generally seen in naive subsets than in memory subsets.

Comments on this clone: The antigen remains undetermined.

In the CD4+ fraction, cells were divided into CD45RA+ naive and CD45RA-negative memory subsets. Some clones are missing from TCRdb's copy, which holds only in-frame ones; the method was immunoSEQ multiplex PCR. The table shows about 1.1 million clones, with 70% to 80% occurring only once. Germline assignment: CDR1 LNHDA and CDR2 SQIVND (reference sequence). Trimming removed 2 bases from V and 0 bases from J; junction bases left unmatched: 4. This CDR3 comprises 16 residues. The sequence was obtained from a man between 18 and 29 years old in good health. Some clones in this sample may be carry-over from other donors' samples. The rearrangement links TRBV19 to TRBJ2-1; 7 nucleotides line up with TRBD1. The sequenced material came from memory CD4+ T cells from PBMCs. The subset denotes: CD45RA-negative fraction. CDR3 sequence: CASSISRDSSYNEQFF. DNA of the CDR3: TGTGCCAGTAGTATATCCCGGGACAGCTCCTACAATGAGCAGTTCTTC.